This T cell receptor (beta chain) comes out of a study of Ad26.COV2.S vaccination and SARS-CoV-2 variants. Study information: Each vaccinee took Ad26.COV2.S intramuscularly, once or twice 56 days apart.

General study results and limits: Spike-specific CD8+ and CD4+ T cell responses reportedly showed substantial breadth after vaccination.

On this clone itself: The antigen is undetermined.

Treatment: roughly 20 received Ad26.COV2.S at low or high dose, single or two shots; roughly 5 received placebo; per-sample allocation not given. The study sampled participants on day 63 after the first vaccine or placebo injection. What was given as vaccine was an Ad26 vector encoding Wuhan-strain SARS-CoV-2 spike. V lost 3 bases to trimming and J lost 4 bases, with 18 bases between them. The germline V gene has CDR1 ENHRY and CDR2 SYGVKD. The CDR3 contains 16 residues. Sequenced by immunoSEQ multiplex PCR; TCRdb stores in-frame clones only, minus some. The sample records just over 350,000 clones, 85% being singletons.

Sequencing was performed on peripheral blood, taken in a trial of Ad26.COV2.S vaccine versus placebo. The rearrangement joins TRBV10-3 to TRBJ1-2; tentative D call: TRBD1 (5 bases). This sequence originates from a person aged 18-60 years who received the Ad26.COV2.S COVID-19 vaccine or a placebo. The CDR3 reads CAISEGEARAGYGYTF. CDR3 DNA: TGTGCCATCAGTGAAGGGGAGGCCAGGGCCGGCTATGGCTACACCTTC.